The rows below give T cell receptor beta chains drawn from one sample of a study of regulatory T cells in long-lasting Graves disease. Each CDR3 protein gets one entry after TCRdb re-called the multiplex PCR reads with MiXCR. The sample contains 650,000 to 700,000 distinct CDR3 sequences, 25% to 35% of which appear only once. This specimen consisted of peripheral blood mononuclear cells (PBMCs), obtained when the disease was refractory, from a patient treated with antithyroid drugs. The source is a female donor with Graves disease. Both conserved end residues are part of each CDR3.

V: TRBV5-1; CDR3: CASSFDTTGPLAYEQYF
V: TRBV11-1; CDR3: CASSLGGTGGYEQYF
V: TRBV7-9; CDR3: CASSLEERRSRNTIYF
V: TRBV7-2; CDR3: CASSLSGRDYGYTF
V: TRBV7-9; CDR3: CASSLSAQSRSGLVYGYTF
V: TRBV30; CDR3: CASTSGTHSYEQYF
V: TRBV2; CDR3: CASSELGFNSPLHF
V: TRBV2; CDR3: CASKQDPNYGYTF
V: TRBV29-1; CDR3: CSVEGVRTGGYGYTF
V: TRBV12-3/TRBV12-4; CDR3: CASSFAASYYGYTF
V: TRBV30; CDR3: CAWSDTNQPQHF
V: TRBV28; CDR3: CASSSSGANYGYTF
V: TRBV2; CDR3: CAGRLSYEQYF
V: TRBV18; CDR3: CASSLSGTGREDGYTF
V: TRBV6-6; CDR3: CASSYSGLGDEKLFF
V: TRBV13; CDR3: CASSQQGEPHEQYF
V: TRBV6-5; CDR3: CASSSPRSGQGTYEQYF
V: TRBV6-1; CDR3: CASAQERGQPQRF
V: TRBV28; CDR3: CASSEGTGKQYF
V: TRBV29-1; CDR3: CSVEPTGAGAEAFF
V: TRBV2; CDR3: CASSERGPGTEAFF
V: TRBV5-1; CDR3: CASSFAGLDYGYTF
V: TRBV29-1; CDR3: CSVEGWRDNQETQYF
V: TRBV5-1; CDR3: CASSLTTGASGGYTF
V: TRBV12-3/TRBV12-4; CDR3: CASSSDRGRNYGYTF
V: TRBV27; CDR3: CASSLTQTGDYGYTF
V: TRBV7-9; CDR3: CASSLAGAFF
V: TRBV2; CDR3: CASSGTGDNRAQHF
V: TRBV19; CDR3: CASLEGTEAFF
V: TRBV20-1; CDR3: CSARDGVRTKVAGDQETQYF
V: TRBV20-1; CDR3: CSALVSEDSYGYTF
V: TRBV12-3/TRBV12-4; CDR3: CASSQRMGNEQYF
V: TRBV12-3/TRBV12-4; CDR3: CATRPGQGSYEQYF